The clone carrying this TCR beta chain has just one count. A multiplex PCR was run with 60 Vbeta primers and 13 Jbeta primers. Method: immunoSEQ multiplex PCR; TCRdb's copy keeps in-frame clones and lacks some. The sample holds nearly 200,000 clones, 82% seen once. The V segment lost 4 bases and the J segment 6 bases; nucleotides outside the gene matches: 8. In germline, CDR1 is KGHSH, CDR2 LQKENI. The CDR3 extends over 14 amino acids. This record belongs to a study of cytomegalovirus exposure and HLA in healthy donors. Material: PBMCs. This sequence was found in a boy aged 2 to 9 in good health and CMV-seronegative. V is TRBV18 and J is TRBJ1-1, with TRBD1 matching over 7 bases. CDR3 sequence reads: CASSLLTGDAEAFF. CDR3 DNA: TGTGCCAGCTCACTACTAACAGGGGACGCTGAAGCTTTCTTT.